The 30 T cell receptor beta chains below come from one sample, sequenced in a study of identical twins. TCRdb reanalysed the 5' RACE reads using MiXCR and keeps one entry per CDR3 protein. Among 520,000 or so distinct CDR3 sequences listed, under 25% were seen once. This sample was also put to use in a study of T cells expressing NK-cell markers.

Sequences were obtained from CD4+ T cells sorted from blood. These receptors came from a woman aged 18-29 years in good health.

DNA of the CDR3: TGCAGCGTTGGCAAACGGGCCGGCTCGGGAGAGACCCAGTACTTC. Amino acid sequence: CSVGKRAGSGETQYF. This chain joins TRBV29-1 and TRBJ2-5; no clear D gene. This CDR3 is 15 amino acids long. CDR1 is SQVTM, CDR2 ANQGSEA, per germline. With 4 bases removed from V and 4 bases from J, the gap between germline ends came to 19 bases.

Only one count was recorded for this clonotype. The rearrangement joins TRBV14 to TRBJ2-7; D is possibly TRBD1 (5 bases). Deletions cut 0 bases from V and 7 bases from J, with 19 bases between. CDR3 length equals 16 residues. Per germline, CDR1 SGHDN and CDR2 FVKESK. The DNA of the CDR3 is TGTGCCAGCAGCCAAGATAGTCTGGGCAGGGATCGAGAGCAGTACTTC. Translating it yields CASSQDSLGRDREQYF.

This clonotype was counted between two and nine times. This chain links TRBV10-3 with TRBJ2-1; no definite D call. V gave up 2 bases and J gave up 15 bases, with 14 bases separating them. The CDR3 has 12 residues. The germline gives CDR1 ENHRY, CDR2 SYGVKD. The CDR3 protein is CAISESALTGFF. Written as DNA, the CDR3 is TGTGCCATCAGTGAGAGCGCTCTGACCGGGTTCTTC.

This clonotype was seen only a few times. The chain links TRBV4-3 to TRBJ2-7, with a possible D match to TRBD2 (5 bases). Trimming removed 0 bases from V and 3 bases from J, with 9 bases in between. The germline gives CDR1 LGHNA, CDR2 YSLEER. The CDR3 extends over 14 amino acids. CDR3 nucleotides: TGCGCCAGCAGCCAAGATGCCAGCGGCTACGAGCAGTACTTC. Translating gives CASSQDASGYEQYF.

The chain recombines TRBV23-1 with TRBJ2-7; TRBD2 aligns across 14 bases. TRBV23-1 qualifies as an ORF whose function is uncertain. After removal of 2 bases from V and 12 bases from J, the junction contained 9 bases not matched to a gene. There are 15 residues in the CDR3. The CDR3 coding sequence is TGCGCCAGCAGTCAAGCCGGGACTAGCGGGAGCGGACGGTACTTC. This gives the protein CASSQAGTSGSGRYF.

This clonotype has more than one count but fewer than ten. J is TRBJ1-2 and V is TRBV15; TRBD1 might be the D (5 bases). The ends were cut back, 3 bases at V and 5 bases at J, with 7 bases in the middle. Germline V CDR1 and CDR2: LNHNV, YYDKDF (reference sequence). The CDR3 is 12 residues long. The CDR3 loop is CATSSGGYGYTF. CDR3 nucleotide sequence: TGTGCCACCAGCAGTGGGGGTTATGGCTACACCTTC.

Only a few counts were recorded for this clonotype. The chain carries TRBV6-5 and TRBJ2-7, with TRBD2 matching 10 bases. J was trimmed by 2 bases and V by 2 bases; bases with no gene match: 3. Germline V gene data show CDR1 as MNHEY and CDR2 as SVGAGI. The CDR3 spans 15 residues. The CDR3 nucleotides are TGTGCCAGCAGTTACGTAGCGGGGGGCCCCTACGAGCAGTACTTC. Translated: CASSYVAGGPYEQYF.

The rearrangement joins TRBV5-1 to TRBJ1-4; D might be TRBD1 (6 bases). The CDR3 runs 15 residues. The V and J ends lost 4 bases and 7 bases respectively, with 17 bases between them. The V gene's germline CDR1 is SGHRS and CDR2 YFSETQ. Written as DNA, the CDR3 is TGCGCCAGCAGCCTGATCCAGGGGAGAAGTGAAAAACTGTTTTTT. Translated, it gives CASSLIQGRSEKLFF. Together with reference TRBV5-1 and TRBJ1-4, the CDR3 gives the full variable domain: KAGVTQTPRYLIKTRGQQVTLSCSPISGHRSVSWYQQTPGQGLQFLFEYFSETQRNKGNFPGRFSGRQFSNSRSEMNVSTLELGDSALYLCASSLIQGRSEKLFFGSGTQLSVL.

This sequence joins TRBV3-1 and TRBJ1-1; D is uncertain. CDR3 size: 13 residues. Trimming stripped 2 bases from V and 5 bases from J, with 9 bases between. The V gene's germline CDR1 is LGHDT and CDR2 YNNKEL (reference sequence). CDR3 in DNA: TGTGCCAGCAGCCAAAGCGGCGGGACTGAAGCTTTCTTT. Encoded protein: CASSQSGGTEAFF.

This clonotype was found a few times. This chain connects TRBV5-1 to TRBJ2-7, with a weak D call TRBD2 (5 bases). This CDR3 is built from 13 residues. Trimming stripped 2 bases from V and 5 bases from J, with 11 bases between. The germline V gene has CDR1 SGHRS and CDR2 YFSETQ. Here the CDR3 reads CASSFLARNEQYF. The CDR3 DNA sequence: TGCGCCAGCAGCTTTCTAGCTCGAAACGAGCAGTACTTC.

CDR3 sequence reads: CASSRKGTALHYEQYF. In DNA, the CDR3 is TGTGCCAGCAGCCGAAAAGGGACGGCACTTCACTACGAGCAGTACTTC. The chain uses TRBV7-9 and TRBJ2-7; D may match TRBD1 or TRBD2 (5 bases each). The germline gives CDR1 SEHNR, CDR2 FQNEAQ (reference sequence). V lost 5 bases, J lost 3 bases, and 20 bases lay in between. CDR3 size: 16 residues.

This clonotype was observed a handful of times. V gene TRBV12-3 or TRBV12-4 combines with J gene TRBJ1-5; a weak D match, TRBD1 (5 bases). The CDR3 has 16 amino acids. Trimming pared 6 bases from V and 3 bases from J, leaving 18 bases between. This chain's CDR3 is CASRGYGAGNNQPQHF. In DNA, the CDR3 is TGTGCCAGCAGAGGCTACGGGGCAGGCAACAATCAGCCCCAGCATTTT.

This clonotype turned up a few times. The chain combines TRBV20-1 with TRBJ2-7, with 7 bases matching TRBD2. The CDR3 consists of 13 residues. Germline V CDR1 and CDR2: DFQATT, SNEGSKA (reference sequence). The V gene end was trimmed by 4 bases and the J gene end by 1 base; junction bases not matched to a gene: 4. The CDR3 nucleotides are TGCAGTGCTAAGCTAGCGGCTTCCTACGAGCAGTACTTC. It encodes CSAKLAASYEQYF.

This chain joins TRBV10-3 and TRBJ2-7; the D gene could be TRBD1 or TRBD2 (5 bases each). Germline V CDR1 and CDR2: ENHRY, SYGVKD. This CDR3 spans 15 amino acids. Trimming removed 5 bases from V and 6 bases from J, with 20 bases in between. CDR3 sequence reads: CAISFSPLGTLEQYF. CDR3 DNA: TGTGCCATCAGTTTTTCACCTTTAGGGACCCTCGAGCAGTACTTC.

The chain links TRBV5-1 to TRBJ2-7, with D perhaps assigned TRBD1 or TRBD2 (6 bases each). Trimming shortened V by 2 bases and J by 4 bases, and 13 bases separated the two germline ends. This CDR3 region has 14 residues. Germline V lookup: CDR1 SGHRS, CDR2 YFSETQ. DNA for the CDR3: TGCGCCAGCAGCTTAGTGCGGGACACATACGAGCAGTACTTC. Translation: CASSLVRDTYEQYF. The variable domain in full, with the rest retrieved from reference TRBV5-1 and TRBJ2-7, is KAGVTQTPRYLIKTRGQQVTLSCSPISGHRSVSWYQQTPGQGLQFLFEYFSETQRNKGNFPGRFSGRQFSNSRSEMNVSTLELGDSALYLCASSLVRDTYEQYFGPGTRLTVT.

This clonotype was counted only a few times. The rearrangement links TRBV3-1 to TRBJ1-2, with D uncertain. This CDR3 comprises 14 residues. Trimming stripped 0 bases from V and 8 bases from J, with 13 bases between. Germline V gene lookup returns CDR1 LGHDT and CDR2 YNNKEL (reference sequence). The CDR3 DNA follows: TGTGCCAGCAGCCAAGATACGGCAGGCCGGGGCTACACCTTC. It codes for CASSQDTAGRGYTF.

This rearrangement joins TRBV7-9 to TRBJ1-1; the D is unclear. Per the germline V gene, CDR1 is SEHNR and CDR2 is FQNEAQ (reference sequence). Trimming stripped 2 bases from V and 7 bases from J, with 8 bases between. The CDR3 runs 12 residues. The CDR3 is CASSLREVEAFF. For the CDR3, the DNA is TGTGCCAGCAGCTTAAGGGAGGTTGAAGCTTTCTTT.

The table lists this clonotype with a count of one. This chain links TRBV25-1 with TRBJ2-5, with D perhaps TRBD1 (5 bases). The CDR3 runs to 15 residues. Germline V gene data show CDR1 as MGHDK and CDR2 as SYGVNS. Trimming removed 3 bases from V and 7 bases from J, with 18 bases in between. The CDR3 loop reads CASSDSGPQGVTQYF. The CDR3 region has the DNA TGTGCCAGCAGTGATTCCGGACCACAAGGGGTGACCCAGTACTTC.

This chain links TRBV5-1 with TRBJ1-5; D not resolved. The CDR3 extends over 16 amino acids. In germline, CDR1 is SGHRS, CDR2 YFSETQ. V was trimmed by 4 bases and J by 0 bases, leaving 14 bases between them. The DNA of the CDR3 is TGCGCCAGCAGCCTGGACGGCCTGGGTAGCAATCAGCCCCAGCATTTT. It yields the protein CASSLDGLGSNQPQHF.

The DNA for the CDR3 is TGCAGCGTTCGGACAGGGGGTGGCGGGGAGCTGTTTTTT. This translates into CSVRTGGGGELFF. The rearrangement uses TRBV29-1 and TRBJ2-2; 10 bases line up with TRBD1. The germline CDR1 and CDR2 sequences are SQVTM and ANQGSEA. V lost 5 bases to trimming and J lost 7 bases; unmatched junction nucleotides: 4. The CDR3 extends over 13 amino acids.

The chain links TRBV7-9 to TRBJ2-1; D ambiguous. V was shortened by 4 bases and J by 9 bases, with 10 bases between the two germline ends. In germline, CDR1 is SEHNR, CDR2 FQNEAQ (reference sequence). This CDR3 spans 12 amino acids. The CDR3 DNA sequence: TGTGCCAGCAGCTCCGGTTGGGGTGAGCAGTTCTTC. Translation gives CASSSGWGEQFF.

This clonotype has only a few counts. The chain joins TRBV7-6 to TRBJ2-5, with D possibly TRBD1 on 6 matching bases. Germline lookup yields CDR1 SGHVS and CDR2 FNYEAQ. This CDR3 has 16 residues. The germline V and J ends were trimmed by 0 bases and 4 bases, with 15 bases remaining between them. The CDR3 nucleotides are TGTGCCAGCAGCTTAGCGACGTCAGGGGCAGGAGAGACCCAGTACTTC. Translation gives CASSLATSGAGETQYF.

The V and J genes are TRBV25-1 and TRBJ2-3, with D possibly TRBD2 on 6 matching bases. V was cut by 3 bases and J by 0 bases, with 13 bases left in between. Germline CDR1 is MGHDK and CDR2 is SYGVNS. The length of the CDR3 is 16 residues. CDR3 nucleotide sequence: TGTGCCAGCAGTGATTGGGGGAGGACTAGCACAGATACGCAGTATTTT. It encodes CASSDWGRTSTDTQYF.

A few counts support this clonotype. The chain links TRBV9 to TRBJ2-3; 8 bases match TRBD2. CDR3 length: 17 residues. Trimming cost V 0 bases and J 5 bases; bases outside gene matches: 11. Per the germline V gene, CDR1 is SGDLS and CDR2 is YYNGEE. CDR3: CASSVAPQRGKGDTQYF. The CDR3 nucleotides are TGTGCCAGCAGCGTAGCTCCCCAGCGGGGGAAGGGAGATACGCAGTATTTT.

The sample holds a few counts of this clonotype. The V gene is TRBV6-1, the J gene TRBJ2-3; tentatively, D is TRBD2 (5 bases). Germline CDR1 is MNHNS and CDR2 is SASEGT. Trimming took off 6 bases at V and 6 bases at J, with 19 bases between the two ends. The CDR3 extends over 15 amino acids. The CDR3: CASRRSGGRWDTQYF. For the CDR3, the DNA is TGTGCCAGCAGACGGAGCGGAGGCAGGTGGGATACGCAGTATTTT.

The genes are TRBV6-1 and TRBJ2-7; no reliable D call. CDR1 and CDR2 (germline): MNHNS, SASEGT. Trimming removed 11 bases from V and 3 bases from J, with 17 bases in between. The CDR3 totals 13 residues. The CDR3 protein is CAVSDRPLYEQYF. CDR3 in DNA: TGTGCCGTGTCAGACCGACCCCTCTACGAGCAGTACTTC.

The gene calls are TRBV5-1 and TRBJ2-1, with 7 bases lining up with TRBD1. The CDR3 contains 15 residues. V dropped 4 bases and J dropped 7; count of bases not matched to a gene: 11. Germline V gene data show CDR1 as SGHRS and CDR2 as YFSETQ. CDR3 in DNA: TGCGCCAGCAGCCGGGACAGTGGGGTTGGGAATGAGCAGTTCTTC. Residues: CASSRDSGVGNEQFF.

CDR3 in amino acids: CASSRNRGSKAKNIQYF. In DNA form, the CDR3 reads TGTGCCAGCAGCAGAAACAGGGGAAGTAAAGCCAAAAACATTCAGTACTTC. The chain recombines TRBV5-8 with TRBJ2-4, with 7 bases fitting TRBD1. CDR3 length equals 17 residues. The germline V gene has CDR1 SGHTS and CDR2 YDEGEE. The V segment lost 4 bases and the J segment 0 bases; nucleotides outside the gene matches: 10.

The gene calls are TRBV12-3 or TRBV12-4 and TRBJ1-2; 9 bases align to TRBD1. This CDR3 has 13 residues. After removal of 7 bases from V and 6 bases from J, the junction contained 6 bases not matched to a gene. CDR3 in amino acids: CASKLQGAHGYTF. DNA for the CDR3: TGTGCCAGCAAATTACAGGGGGCACATGGCTACACCTTC.

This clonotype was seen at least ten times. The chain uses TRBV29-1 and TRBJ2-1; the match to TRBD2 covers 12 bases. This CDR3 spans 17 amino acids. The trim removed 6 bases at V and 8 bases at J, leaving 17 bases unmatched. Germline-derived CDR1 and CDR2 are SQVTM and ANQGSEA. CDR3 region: CSVSTNQTSGGTYEQFF. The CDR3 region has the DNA TGCAGCGTCTCTACCAACCAAACTAGCGGGGGGACCTATGAGCAGTTCTTC.